The clone carrying this TCR beta chain was recorded many times. Its matching antigen is unknown. This sample was included in a study of T-cell reconstitution after alpha-beta-depleted transplantation in children. The library targeted TCRbeta and was prepared with unique molecular identifiers. TCRdb called the PCR reads again in MiXCR, with one record for every CDR3 protein. The table has around 450,000 distinct CDR3 sequences, around 46% seen once. Study observations and caveats: High day-60 TCRbeta diversity in some patients came from surviving recipient T cells and thymic progenitors. A year post-transplant, T-cell counts and diversity derived mostly from newly produced T cells. Reported findings indicate that, about two months after transplant, alpha-beta T cells came from several hundred expanded clones, which were derived from non-depleted graft cells.

Trimming removed 3 bases from V and 8 bases from J, with 17 bases in between. Germline-derived CDR1 and CDR2 are SGHDT and YYEEEE. The CDR3 runs to 14 residues. This receptor was obtained from a girl under 10 years old with aplastic anemia, due to receive a stem cell transplant. The source was PBMCs, collected before TCRalphabeta/CD19-depleted stem cell transplant. The genes are TRBV5-6 and TRBJ1-1; D is unresolved. In DNA form, the CDR3 reads TGTGCCAGCAGCTCCCGGGTCATTTTCGGGGAAGCTTTCTTT. This encodes CASSSRVIFGEAFF.